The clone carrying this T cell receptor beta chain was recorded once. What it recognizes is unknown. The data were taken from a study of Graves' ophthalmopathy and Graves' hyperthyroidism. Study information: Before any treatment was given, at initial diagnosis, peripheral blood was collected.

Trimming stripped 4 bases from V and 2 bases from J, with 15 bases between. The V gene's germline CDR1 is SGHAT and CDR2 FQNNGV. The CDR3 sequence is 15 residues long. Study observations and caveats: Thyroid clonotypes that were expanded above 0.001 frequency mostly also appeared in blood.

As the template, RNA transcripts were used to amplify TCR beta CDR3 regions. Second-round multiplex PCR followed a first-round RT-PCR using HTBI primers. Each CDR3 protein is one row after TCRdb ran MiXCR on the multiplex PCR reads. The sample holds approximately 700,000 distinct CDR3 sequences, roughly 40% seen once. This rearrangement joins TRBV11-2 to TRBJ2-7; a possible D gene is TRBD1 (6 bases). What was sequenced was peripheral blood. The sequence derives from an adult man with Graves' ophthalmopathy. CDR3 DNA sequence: TGTGCCAGCAGCTACCCGATGAGGGGGACCTACGAGCAGTACTTC. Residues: CASSYPMRGTYEQYF.